These 18 T cell receptor beta chains were sequenced from one sample in a study of shared clonotypes between healthy human individuals. CD8 cells regarded as naive lacked CD45RO, were positively chosen for CCR7, and omitted terminally differentiated effector memory CD45RA+ cells. TCRdb's table, derived via immunoSEQ multiplex PCR, lists solely in-frame clones and lacks some. The sample contains millions of clones, around 96% of which appear only once. Material for sequencing was naive CD8+ T cells sorted from blood. The receptor set was obtained from a man aged 18 to 29 in good health.

This chain joins TRBV4-1 and TRBJ2-1; 11 positions match TRBD2. The CDR3 sequence is 14 residues long. With 6 bases clipped from V and 8 bases from J, the junction kept 6 bases outside the gene matches. The germline gives CDR1 MGHRA, CDR2 YSYEKL. The CDR3 spells CASSISGGAYEQFF. Written as DNA, the CDR3 is TGCGCCAGCAGTATTAGCGGGGGGGCCTATGAGCAGTTCTTC.

V is TRBV11-3 and J is TRBJ2-2; TRBD1 aligns across 9 bases. The CDR3 contains 17 residues. V trimming: 0 bases; J trimming: 0 bases; junction bases outside the gene matches: 2. The germline V gene encodes CDR1 SGHNT and CDR2 YENEEA. The CDR3 DNA follows: TGTGCCAGCAGCTTAGAGGGACAGGGACCGAACACCGGGGAGCTGTTTTTT. Protein product: CASSLEGQGPNTGELFF.

This chain uses TRBV6-5 with TRBJ1-4; D is perhaps TRBD1 (6 bases). The CDR3 totals 13 residues. V was clipped by 5 bases and J by 2 bases, with 6 bases between them. Germline V lookup: CDR1 MNHEY, CDR2 SVGAGI. CDR3 in DNA: TGTGCCAGCAGTGGACAGACTAATGAAAAACTGTTTTTT. Its translation: CASSGQTNEKLFF.

With respect to this clone: The sample has other DNA sequences that encode this CDR3 too. This chain connects TRBV5-1 to TRBJ2-5; 12 bases fit TRBD2. Germline CDR1 and CDR2: SGHRS and YFSETQ. The CDR3 is 16 residues long. Trimming removed 4 bases from V and 8 bases from J; junction bases left unmatched: 12. The CDR3 region has the DNA TGCGCCAGCAGCCTAAGACTAGCGGGGGTTGTGGAAACCCAGTACTTC. Translated, it gives CASSLRLAGVVETQYF.

The chain carries TRBV5-1 and TRBJ2-7; D gene ambiguous. CDR3 size: 14 residues. Germline CDR1 reads SGHRS; CDR2 reads YFSETQ. V lost 7 bases to trimming and J lost 5 bases, with 19 bases between them. The CDR3 is CASSPWAPEDEQYF. CDR3 coding DNA: TGCGCCAGCTCCCCTTGGGCCCCAGAGGACGAGCAGTACTTC.

This clone was found once. This chain connects TRBV7-9 to TRBJ1-4; D may be TRBD1 (6 bases). The V gene lost 5 bases and the J gene lost 5 bases, with 12 bases spanning the gap. The CDR3 has 14 residues. Germline V CDR1 and CDR2: SEHNR, FQNEAQ (reference sequence). CDR3 residues: CASSKQGENEKLFF. The CDR3 DNA follows: TGTGCCAGCAGCAAACAGGGCGAAAATGAAAAACTGTTTTTT.

This rearrangement joins TRBV5-8 to TRBJ1-6; D gene ambiguous. The germline V gene encodes CDR1 SGHTS and CDR2 YDEGEE. The CDR3 extends over 14 amino acids. The V end was cut by 4 bases, the J end by 3 bases, with 8 bases between. Here the CDR3 DNA reads TGTGCCAGCAGCGGTAGGGTCTATAATTCACCCCTCCACTTT. Amino acid sequence: CASSGRVYNSPLHF.

The chain uses TRBV9 and TRBJ1-3; D uncertain. Trimming cost V 0 bases and J 1 base, with 8 bases left between them. Germline CDR1 and CDR2: SGDLS and YYNGEE. This CDR3 is 15 amino acids long. CDR3 sequence (DNA): TGTGCCAGCAGCGTAGACGGGAATTCTGGAAACACCATATATTTT. Amino acid sequence: CASSVDGNSGNTIYF.

J is TRBJ2-1 and V is TRBV11-2; 8 bases fit TRBD2. Germline trimming cut 3 bases from V and 8 bases from J; bases unmatched to any gene: 12. The CDR3 is 16 residues long. Germline CDR1 and CDR2: SGHAT and FQNNGV. The CDR3 protein is CASSLIGIAGPDEQFF. CDR3 nucleotides: TGTGCCAGCAGCTTGATCGGAATAGCGGGGCCAGATGAGCAGTTCTTC.

J is TRBJ1-5 and V is TRBV4-1; TRBD1 agrees at 7 bases. The J segment lost 0 bases and the V segment lost 2 bases, leaving 7 bases of the junction unmatched. Germline V lookup: CDR1 MGHRA, CDR2 YSYEKL. The CDR3 runs 17 residues. The CDR3 here is CASSQIRDSYSNQPQHF. The CDR3 DNA is TGCGCCAGCAGCCAAATCCGGGACAGTTATAGCAATCAGCCCCAGCATTTT.

The CDR3 loop is CASSLDRGVTSTDTQYF. CDR3 DNA sequence: TGCGCCAGCAGCTTGGACCGGGGGGTTACGAGCACAGATACGCAGTATTTT. The chain couples TRBV5-1 to TRBJ2-3; TRBD2 aligns across 7 bases. The V gene end was trimmed by 0 bases and the J gene end by 0 bases; junction bases not matched to a gene: 7. CDR1 SGHRS and CDR2 YFSETQ come from the germline V gene. The length of the CDR3 is 17 residues.

This sequence joins TRBV5-4 and TRBJ2-1, with 8 bases lining up with TRBD2. The germline gives CDR1 SGHNT, CDR2 YYREEE (reference sequence). The CDR3 has 16 residues. The V and J ends lost 0 bases and 6 bases, in that order; junction bases with no gene match: 8. This CDR3 is CASSLEGTSLANEQFF. CDR3 in DNA: TGTGCCAGCAGCTTGGAAGGGACTAGTTTAGCCAATGAGCAGTTCTTC.

The chain is built from TRBV4-3 and TRBJ2-7, with a possible D match to TRBD2 (6 bases). The CDR3 contains 14 residues. Germline CDR1 and CDR2: LGHNA and YSLEER. V was pared by 3 bases and J by 3 bases, with 12 bases between. The CDR3 loop reads CASSHVGSGYEQYF. For the CDR3, the DNA is TGCGCCAGCAGCCACGTCGGGAGTGGCTACGAGCAGTACTTC.

This clone was found once. This rearrangement joins TRBV27 to TRBJ2-1, with a possible D match to TRBD1 (5 bases). CDR1 MNHEY and CDR2 SMNVEV come from the germline V gene (reference sequence). The length of the CDR3 is 13 residues. V shed 1 base and J shed 10 bases, with 11 bases lying between them. The CDR3 DNA follows: TGTGCCAGCAGTTTATTATCCCGGACAGAGCAGTTCTTC. Translation: CASSLLSRTEQFF.

Concerning this clone: In the same sample, other DNA sequences code for this CDR3. The gene calls are TRBV4-1 and TRBJ2-7; D might be TRBD1 (5 bases). This CDR3 spans 13 amino acids. The V end lost 1 base, the J end lost 4 bases, and 8 bases lay between the germline ends. Per germline, CDR1 MGHRA and CDR2 YSYEKL. CDR3 protein: CASSQVQGYEQYF. The CDR3 nucleotides read TGCGCCAGCAGCCAAGTTCAGGGTTACGAGCAGTACTTC.

This clone was seen just once. The J gene is TRBJ1-3, the V gene TRBV5-1, with no clear D. CDR1 and CDR2 from the germline V gene are SGHRS and YFSETQ. The V end was cut by 3 bases, the J end by 0 bases, with 10 bases between. The CDR3 runs to 15 residues. The CDR3 coding sequence is TGCGCCAGCAGCTGGGAGGGAGCCTCTGGAAACACCATATATTTT. This encodes CASSWEGASGNTIYF. Looking up the rest from reference TRBV5-1 and TRBJ1-3 gives the full variable domain: KAGVTQTPRYLIKTRGQQVTLSCSPISGHRSVSWYQQTPGQGLQFLFEYFSETQRNKGNFPGRFSGRQFSNSRSEMNVSTLELGDSALYLCASSWEGASGNTIYFGEGSWLTVV.

V is TRBV2 and J is TRBJ1-4; 10 bases line up with TRBD1. The CDR3 loop spans 14 amino acids. CDR1 SNHLY and CDR2 FYNNEI come from the germline V gene. Germline trimming cut 5 bases from V and 8 bases from J; bases unmatched to any gene: 5. CDR3 DNA: TGTGCCAGCAGTTCCGGGACAGGGGCAGAAAAACTGTTTTTT. Amino acids: CASSSGTGAEKLFF.

This chain connects TRBV6-6 to TRBJ1-2; D possibly corresponds to TRBD1 (6 bases). CDR1 MNHNY and CDR2 SVGAGI come from the germline V gene (reference sequence). CDR3 length: 11 amino acids. V was clipped by 7 bases and J by 8 bases, with 11 bases between them. CDR3 coding DNA: TGTGCCAGCACCCAGGGGACGGGCTACACCTTC. This sequence encodes CASTQGTGYTF.